This TCR beta chain was recovered during a study of early T cells in non-severe SARS-CoV-2 infection. Germline V gives CDR1 LNHNV, CDR2 YYDKDF (reference sequence). This CDR3 has 17 residues. TCRdb redid the calling of the 5' RACE reads with MiXCR, one entry per CDR3 protein. The sample has around 60,000 distinct CDR3 sequences, 10% to 15% seen once. In the case of this clonotype: It may be a read error: a sequence one base away is much more abundant.

Sequenced: whole blood. This clonotype was obtained from an adult who was a healthcare worker with PCR-confirmed SARS-CoV-2 infection or an uninfected control (not recorded which). The J gene is TRBJ2-1, the V gene TRBV15; 10 bases fit TRBD2. The better agreement between TRBJ2-7 and the DNA end casts doubt on the J call. Written as DNA, the CDR3 is TGTGCCACCAGCAGAGAGGGTAGGCTAGCGGGAGTCAATGAGCAGTACTTC. Translated: CATSREGRLAGVNEQYF.